The rows below give T cell receptor beta chains drawn from one sample of a study of blood T cell repertoires in COVID-19. Produced via immunoSEQ multiplex PCR; TCRdb's table is partial and in-frame only. The sample includes 120,000 or so clones, more than 90% of them seen just once. Sequencing was done on a sample of peripheral blood. Receptors originate from a man aged 45-65 years with active COVID-19. The CDR3 runs from the conserved cysteine through the conserved F or W. Each record gives: CDR3 protein, J gene, V gene.

CDR3aa: CASRPRGGGNTIYF
j_gene: TRBJ1-3
v_gene: TRBV5-6

CDR3aa: CASRLNRDSTEAFF
j_gene: TRBJ1-1
v_gene: TRBV11-3

CDR3aa: CASSPSQGRETQYF
j_gene: TRBJ2-5
v_gene: TRBV18

CDR3aa: CASRLDRNTEAFF
j_gene: TRBJ1-1
v_gene: TRBV11-1

CDR3aa: CASSHTHNEQFF
j_gene: TRBJ2-1
v_gene: TRBV6-6

CDR3aa: CASSRGTSQNTEAFF
j_gene: TRBJ1-1
v_gene: TRBV6-5

CDR3aa: CASSPKSSEKLFF
j_gene: TRBJ1-4
v_gene: TRBV11-2

CDR3aa: CASAAGPNTEAFF
j_gene: TRBJ1-1
v_gene: TRBV19

CDR3aa: CASSQERGGVEETQYF
j_gene: TRBJ2-5
v_gene: TRBV4-2

CDR3aa: CASSGLAGGQETQYF
j_gene: TRBJ2-5
v_gene: TRBV2

CDR3aa: CSVHRSGEDTEAFF
j_gene: TRBJ1-1
v_gene: TRBV29-1

CDR3aa: CASSWRGAREETQYF
j_gene: TRBJ2-5
v_gene: TRBV5-1

CDR3aa: CASSRRTLPTTDTQYF
j_gene: TRBJ2-3
v_gene: TRBV5-4

CDR3aa: CASSPRSSGAGNEQFF
j_gene: TRBJ2-1
v_gene: TRBV11-2

CDR3aa: CASSITSGNTGELFF
j_gene: TRBJ2-2
v_gene: TRBV19

CDR3aa: CASSAGLAGEEQYF
j_gene: TRBJ2-7
v_gene: TRBV5-1

CDR3aa: CASSKTGTAQETQYF
j_gene: TRBJ2-5
v_gene: TRBV3-1/TRBV3-2

CDR3aa: CASSTISGGSYNEQFF
j_gene: TRBJ2-1
v_gene: TRBV28

CDR3aa: CASSPQAGGQETQYF
j_gene: TRBJ2-5
v_gene: TRBV5-1

CDR3aa: CASSLGGGVYNEQFF
j_gene: TRBJ2-1
v_gene: TRBV5-4

CDR3aa: CASSLGNTGDTQYF
j_gene: TRBJ2-3
v_gene: TRBV5-1

CDR3aa: CASSPYDSYGYTF
j_gene: TRBJ1-2
v_gene: TRBV2